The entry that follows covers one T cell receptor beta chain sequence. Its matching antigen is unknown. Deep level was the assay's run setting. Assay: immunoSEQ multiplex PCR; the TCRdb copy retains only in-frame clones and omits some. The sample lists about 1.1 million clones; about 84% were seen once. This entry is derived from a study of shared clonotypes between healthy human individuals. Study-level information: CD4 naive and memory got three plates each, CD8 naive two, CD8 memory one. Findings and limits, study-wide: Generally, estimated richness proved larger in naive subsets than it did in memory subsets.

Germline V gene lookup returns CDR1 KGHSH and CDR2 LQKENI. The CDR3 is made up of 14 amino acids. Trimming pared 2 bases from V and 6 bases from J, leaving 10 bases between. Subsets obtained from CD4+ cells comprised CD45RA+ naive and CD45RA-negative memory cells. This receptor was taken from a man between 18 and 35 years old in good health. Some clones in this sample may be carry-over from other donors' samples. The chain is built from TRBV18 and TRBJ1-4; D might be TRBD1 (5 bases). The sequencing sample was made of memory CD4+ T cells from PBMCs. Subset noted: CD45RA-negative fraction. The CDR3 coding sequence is TGTGCCAGCTCACCAGCCAGGGTGGATGAAAAACTGTTTTTT. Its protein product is CASSPARVDEKLFF. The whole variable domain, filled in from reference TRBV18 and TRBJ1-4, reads NAGVMQNPRHLVRRRGQEARLRCSPMKGHSHVYWYRQLPEEGLKFMVYLQKENIIDESGMPKERFSAEFPKEGPSILRIQQVVRGDSAAYFCASSPARVDEKLFFGSGTQLSVL.